This T cell receptor beta chain emerged from a study of CD8 T cells in ankylosing spondylitis. V was pared by 6 bases and J by 7 bases, with 21 bases between. The CDR3 length is 15 residues. In germline, CDR1 is MNHEY, CDR2 SMNVEV (reference sequence). MiXCR, applied by TCRdb to the 5' RACE reads, yields one record per CDR3 protein. The data contain some 130,000 distinct CDR3 sequences, approximately 15% of them seen just once; the ten biggest clones take up 2.5% to 3%. The rearrangement joins TRBV27 to TRBJ1-2; possibly TRBD1 for D (6 bases). Sequencing used blood, either unsorted or a sorted T cell fraction (not recorded which). The receptor was derived from a female donor with ankylosing spondylitis or in good health (not recorded which). The chain's CDR3 is CASSLAGTPVGGYTF. As DNA, the CDR3 is TGTGCCAGCAGCCTAGCCGGGACACCCGTGGGTGGCTACACCTTC.